This TCR beta chain is drawn from a study of TIL therapy for anti-PD-1-resistant metastatic lung cancer. Documented time point: pre-treatment sample, taken before nivolumab and TIL therapy. Adults with stage 4 NSCLC were enrolled in a phase I trial. Sequencing used immunoSEQ v3. Each library reached 1.5 million to 2.5 million read pairs, or 5-6 million at deep level. Here immunoSEQ multiplex PCR was the method, and the copy in TCRdb shows in-frame clones only, minus some. Of about 60,000 clones in the sample, around 63% were seen once. Here the sequenced sample was blood, taken at baseline. The clonotype comes from a person aged 25 to 85 with non-small cell lung cancer.

The CDR3 here is CAWSVESGTYNEQFF. The DNA of the CDR3 is TGTGCCTGGAGTGTAGAGAGCGGGACATACAATGAGCAGTTCTTC. The chain couples TRBV30 to TRBJ2-1, with D tentatively TRBD2 (7 bases). Germline V lookup: CDR1 GTSNPN, CDR2 SVGIG (reference sequence). V was shortened by 0 bases and J by 4 bases, with 13 bases between the two germline ends. CDR3 size: 15 residues.